Following are 21 T cell receptor beta chains from one sample sequenced in a study of shared clonotypes between healthy human individuals. Profiling relied on immunoSEQ multiplex PCR, and the TCRdb table lists in-frame clones only, not all of them. The sample lists around 2,100,000 clones, approximately 94% seen once, with less than 1.5% in the top ten. The naive CD8 population came from CD45RO-negative cells selected for CCR7, without terminally differentiated effector memory CD45RA+ cells. Specimen: naive CD8+ T cells sorted from blood. The source of these receptors is a man younger than 35 in good health.

The chain is built from TRBV27 and TRBJ2-2; D is possibly TRBD1 or TRBD2 (5 bases each). CDR1 and CDR2 from the germline V gene are MNHEY and SMNVEV (reference sequence). The V and J ends lost 6 bases and 6 bases respectively, with 29 bases between them. This CDR3 has 19 residues. This CDR3 reads CASSTRTATAGRVAGELFF. Here the CDR3 DNA reads TGTGCCAGCAGCACTAGGACCGCCACGGCAGGGCGGGTAGCCGGGGAGCTGTTTTTT.

V is TRBV9 and J is TRBJ2-1; 7 nucleotides line up with TRBD2. There are 17 residues in the CDR3. Unmatched junction bases numbered 18, after V lost 4 bases and J lost 8 bases. Per germline, CDR1 SGDLS and CDR2 YYNGEE. The CDR3 DNA reads as TGTGCCAGCAGCCACCCCTCTTCCAGCGGGAAACTGGATGAGCAGTTCTTC. This translates into CASSHPSSSGKLDEQFF.

The V call is TRBV6-6, the J call TRBJ2-2; D assignment may be TRBD1 or TRBD2 (5 bases each). The CDR3 length is 14 residues. Trimming took 6 bases from V and 5 from J, leaving 13 bases between them. CDR1 and CDR2 (germline): MNHNY, SVGAGI (reference sequence). The CDR3 region is CASSHPGRTGELFF. The CDR3 DNA is TGTGCCAGCAGCCACCCGGGGCGGACCGGGGAGCTGTTTTTT.

This sequence joins TRBV4-3 and TRBJ2-2; no reliable D call. The ends were cut back, 0 bases at V and 5 bases at J, with 10 bases in the middle. The CDR3 runs 15 residues. Germline-derived CDR1 and CDR2 are LGHNA and YSLEER. In DNA, the CDR3 is TGCGCCAGCAGCCAAGATTTGTACGGGACCGGGGAGCTGTTTTTT. Translating it yields CASSQDLYGTGELFF.

The chain has TRBV30 and TRBJ1-1; TRBD1 might be the D (6 bases). CDR3 length: 13 residues. Germline CDR1 and CDR2: GTSNPN and SVGIG (reference sequence). Trimming removed 3 bases from V and 4 bases from J, with 12 bases in between. CDR3 in DNA: TGTGCCTGGAGCAGAACAGGGCCCACTGAAGCTTTCTTT. Its translation is CAWSRTGPTEAFF.

This chain connects TRBV11-2 to TRBJ1-2; TRBD1 aligns across 10 bases. Germline CDR1 is SGHAT and CDR2 is FQNNGV. This CDR3 is built from 13 residues. Losses at the gene ends were 1 base for V and 10 bases for J; bases not matched to a gene: 3. The CDR3 DNA sequence: TGTGCCAGCAGCTTAGGGGACAGGGGATACTACACCTTC. It specifies CASSLGDRGYYTF. The whole variable domain, remainder taken from reference TRBV11-2 and TRBJ1-2, is EAGVAQSPRYKIIEKRQSVAFWCNPISGHATLYWYQQILGQGPKLLIQFQNNGVVDDSQLPKDRFSAERLKGVDSTLKIQPAKLEDSAVYLCASSLGDRGYYTFGSGTRLTVV.

This clone was seen only once. V usage is TRBV4-3 and J usage is TRBJ2-3; 9 bases map to TRBD1. After removal of 1 base from V and 2 bases from J, the junction contained 10 bases not matched to a gene. The CDR3 consists of 18 residues. Germline CDR1 and CDR2: LGHNA and YSLEER. The CDR3 loop is CASSQGALGTGHTDTQYF. CDR3 sequence (DNA): TGCGCCAGCAGCCAAGGTGCCCTTGGGACAGGGCACACAGATACGCAGTATTTT.

V is TRBV5-1 and J is TRBJ2-7, with a possible D match to TRBD2 (5 bases). V was clipped by 3 bases and J by 6 bases, with 13 bases between them. The CDR3 covers 13 residues. The germline V gene encodes CDR1 SGHRS and CDR2 YFSETQ. The CDR3: CASSSGVRGEQYF. The DNA of the CDR3 is TGCGCCAGCAGCTCCGGGGTCCGAGGCGAGCAGTACTTC.

The V call is TRBV9, the J call TRBJ2-1, with 12 bases aligning to TRBD2. CDR1 is SGDLS and CDR2 is YYNGEE in the germline V gene. The CDR3 consists of 19 residues. Losses at the gene ends were 0 bases for V and 3 bases for J; bases not matched to a gene: 10. The CDR3 here is CASSVGVGGLAGLYNEQFF. CDR3 sequence (DNA): TGTGCCAGCAGCGTAGGGGTAGGGGGACTAGCGGGTCTCTACAATGAGCAGTTCTTC.

CDR3 sequence reads: CASSLDPSGSKYNEQFF. CDR3 bases: TGTGCCAGCAGCTTAGACCCGAGCGGGAGTAAGTACAATGAGCAGTTCTTC. The V call is TRBV11-2, the J call TRBJ2-1; TRBD2 agrees at 8 bases. Germline V gene data show CDR1 as SGHAT and CDR2 as FQNNGV. The trim removed 0 bases at V and 4 bases at J, leaving 8 bases unmatched. The CDR3 is 17 residues long.

The chain has TRBV15 and TRBJ2-1, with TRBD2 matching over 7 bases. Trimming removed 8 bases from V and 4 bases from J; junction bases left unmatched: 8. Germline V gene data show CDR1 as LNHNV and CDR2 as YYDKDF (reference sequence). The CDR3 has 14 amino acids. The CDR3 here is CATGISGTYNEQFF. Written as DNA, the CDR3 is TGTGCCACCGGCATCAGCGGGACTTACAATGAGCAGTTCTTC.

This rearrangement joins TRBV18 to TRBJ2-2; perhaps D is TRBD1 or TRBD2 (5 bases each). This CDR3 contains 16 residues. Trimming removed 0 bases at V and 3 bases at J, with 11 bases between. The germline V gene encodes CDR1 KGHSH and CDR2 LQKENI. This CDR3 reads CASSPPEGWHTGELFF. The DNA for the CDR3 is TGTGCCAGCTCACCACCAGAGGGGTGGCACACCGGGGAGCTGTTTTTT.

This clone has a single count. CDR3 in amino acids: CASSGLSAITDTQYF. Written as DNA, the CDR3 is TGTGCCAGTTCGGGACTATCCGCGATCACAGATACGCAGTATTTT. The chain couples TRBV5-4 to TRBJ2-3; 7 bases are shared with TRBD2. Germline CDR1 and CDR2: SGHNT and YYREEE (reference sequence). The CDR3 totals 15 residues. With V trimmed by 8 bases and J by 2 bases, 11 bases remained unmatched.

This chain joins TRBV5-5 and TRBJ2-7, with 10 bases fitting TRBD1. The ends lost 4 bases at V and 4 bases at J; junction bases unmatched: 8. Germline-derived CDR1 and CDR2 are SGHKS and YYEKEE (reference sequence). The CDR3 contains 15 residues. The CDR3 here is CASSGGTGERYEQYF. CDR3 DNA: TGTGCCAGCAGCGGTGGGACAGGGGAACGGTACGAGCAGTACTTC. The full variable domain, rest sourced from reference TRBV5-5 and TRBJ2-7, is DAGVTQSPTHLIKTRGQQVTLRCSPISGHKSVSWYQQVLGQGPQFIFQYYEKEERGRGNFPDRFSARQFPNYSSELNVNALLLGDSALYLCASSGGTGERYEQYFGPGTRLTVT.

This clone was counted a single time. CDR3 nucleotides: TGCGCCAGCAGCCAAGAGGGACAGGGGAGCTCCTACAATGAGCAGTTCTTC. Protein product: CASSQEGQGSSYNEQFF. The gene calls are TRBV4-1 and TRBJ2-1, with 10 nucleotides matching TRBD1. Trimming cost V 0 bases and J 0 bases; bases outside gene matches: 2. The CDR3 is 17 amino acids. CDR1 is MGHRA and CDR2 is YSYEKL in the germline V gene.

The chain has TRBV6-5 and TRBJ2-2; D is unresolved. Trimming took off 0 bases at V and 5 bases at J, with 10 bases between the two ends. This CDR3 is 15 amino acids long. The germline gives CDR1 MNHEY, CDR2 SVGAGI. The DNA for the CDR3 is TGTGCCAGCAGTTACTCGATAAGTTTTACCGGGGAGCTGTTTTTT. It translates to CASSYSISFTGELFF.

The table lists this clone with a count of one. The genes are TRBV6-5 and TRBJ1-1; possibly TRBD1 for D (5 bases). This CDR3 spans 11 amino acids. CDR1 MNHEY and CDR2 SVGAGI come from the germline V gene. Trimming removed 5 bases at V and 11 bases at J, with 12 bases between. The CDR3 is CASSLEGWAFF. The CDR3 DNA is TGTGCCAGCAGTCTCGAGGGGTGGGCTTTCTTT.

The CDR3 coding sequence is TGTGCCAGCAGCCCCACAGGGGGCGGAAGGACCCAGTACTTC. Encoded protein: CASSPTGGGRTQYF. The rearrangement uses TRBV7-8 and TRBJ2-5; TRBD1 aligns across 9 bases. Germline CDR1 is SGHVS and CDR2 is FQNEAQ. Unmatched junction bases numbered 8, after V lost 5 bases and J lost 7 bases. There are 14 residues in the CDR3.

The table lists this clone with a count of one. The identical CDR3 is also encoded by other nucleotide sequences in the sample. The V call is TRBV27, the J call TRBJ2-7; 9 nucleotides line up with TRBD1. The CDR3 is 15 amino acids. V shed 3 bases and J 5 bases; nucleotides not matched to a gene: 8. Per germline, CDR1 MNHEY and CDR2 SMNVEV (reference sequence). CDR3 sequence reads: CASSFLGQGGDEQYF. Written as DNA, the CDR3 is TGTGCCAGCAGTTTCTTGGGACAGGGAGGGGACGAGCAGTACTTC.

The chain joins TRBV29-1 to TRBJ2-1; TRBD2 aligns across 8 bases. Germline lookup yields CDR1 SQVTM and CDR2 ANQGSEA. The J segment lost 0 bases and the V segment lost 7 bases, leaving 14 bases of the junction unmatched. The CDR3 is made up of 17 amino acids. CDR3: CSGWGLAGKSSYNEQFF. The CDR3 nucleotides are TGCAGCGGGTGGGGGCTAGCGGGTAAAAGCTCCTACAATGAGCAGTTCTTC.

This clone is a singleton in its sample. The rearrangement links TRBV28 to TRBJ1-5; D unclear. The length of the CDR3 is 18 residues. V shed 3 bases and J shed 4 bases, with 22 bases lying between them. Germline V lookup: CDR1 MDHEN, CDR2 SYDVKM. The CDR3 region is CASSFGRALSVGNQPQHF. The CDR3 DNA reads as TGTGCCAGCAGTTTCGGGCGCGCCTTGAGTGTAGGAAATCAGCCCCAGCATTTT.